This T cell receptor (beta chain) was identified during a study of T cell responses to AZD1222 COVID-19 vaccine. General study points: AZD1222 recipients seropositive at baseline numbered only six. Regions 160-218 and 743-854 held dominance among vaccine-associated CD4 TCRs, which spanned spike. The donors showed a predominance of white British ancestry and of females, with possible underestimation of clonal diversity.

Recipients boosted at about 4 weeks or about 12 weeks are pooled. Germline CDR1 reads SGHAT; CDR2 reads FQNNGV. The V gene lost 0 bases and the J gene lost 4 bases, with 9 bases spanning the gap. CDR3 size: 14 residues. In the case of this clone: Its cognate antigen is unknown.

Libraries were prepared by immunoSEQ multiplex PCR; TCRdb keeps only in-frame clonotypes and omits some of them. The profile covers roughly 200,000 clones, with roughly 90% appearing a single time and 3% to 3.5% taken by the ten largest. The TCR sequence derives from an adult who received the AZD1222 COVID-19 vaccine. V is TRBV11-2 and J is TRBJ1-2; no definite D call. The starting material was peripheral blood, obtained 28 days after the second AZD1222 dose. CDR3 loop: CASSLDTFSYGYTF. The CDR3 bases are TGTGCCAGCAGCTTAGATACATTCAGCTATGGCTACACCTTC.